These 14 T cell receptor beta chains share one sample of origin, sequenced in a study of cytomegalovirus exposure and HLA in healthy donors. 13 Jbeta primers and 60 Vbeta primers were used for the PCR. Measured with immunoSEQ multiplex PCR; TCRdb has only the in-frame clones, and not every one. The sample lists some 170,000 clones, 60% to 80% occurring once. The sequenced sample consisted of PBMCs. The origin of the receptors is a man aged 40-49 years in good health and CMV-seropositive.

The chain links TRBV10-2 to TRBJ2-1; 9 bases agree with TRBD2. The CDR3 is 14 amino acids. CDR1 and CDR2 (germline): WSHSY, SAAADI. Unmatched junction bases numbered 3, after V lost 6 bases and J lost 3 bases. The CDR3 coding sequence is TGCGCCAGCAGAGGGCGGGAGGGCTACAATGAGCAGTTCTTC. As protein: CASRGREGYNEQFF.

The CDR3 protein is CASSRSGNYGYTF. As DNA, the CDR3 is TGTGCCAGCAGTAGATCGGGGAACTATGGCTACACCTTC. The rearrangement joins TRBV6-1 to TRBJ1-2, with unresolved D. The CDR3 sequence is 13 residues long. Germline V gene sequence: CDR1 MNHNS, CDR2 SASEGT. Trimming shortened V by 5 bases and J by 2 bases, and 9 bases separated the two germline ends.

This clone was detected once. The rearrangement uses TRBV7-3 and TRBJ2-2; 10 nucleotides match TRBD2. V dropped 5 bases and J dropped 4; count of bases not matched to a gene: 7. CDR3 size: 16 residues. Germline assignment: CDR1 SGHTA and CDR2 FQGTGA. CDR3 coding DNA: TGTGCCAGCAGCCCCGCCAGCGGGAGGGCCACCGGGGAGCTGTTTTTT. Residues: CASSPASGRATGELFF.

The rearrangement joins TRBV30 to TRBJ1-1, with TRBD1 matching over 9 bases. V lost 3 bases, J lost 2 bases, and 4 bases stayed unmatched. The CDR3 covers 14 residues. CDR1 GTSNPN and CDR2 SVGIG come from the germline V gene (reference sequence). CDR3 sequence reads: CAWRGQGINTEAFF. Written as DNA, the CDR3 is TGTGCCTGGAGGGGACAGGGTATAAACACTGAAGCTTTCTTT.

J is TRBJ2-1 and V is TRBV10-3; D might be TRBD2 (6 bases). Germline loops: CDR1 ENHRY, CDR2 SYGVKD. The CDR3 consists of 14 residues. Trimming removed 6 bases at V and 5 bases at J, with 14 bases between. CDR3 protein: CAISPRREDNEQFF. CDR3 DNA sequence: TGTGCCATCAGCCCGAGGAGGGAGGACAATGAGCAGTTCTTC.

This rearrangement joins TRBV30 to TRBJ1-3; unclear D gene. Germline CDR1 GTSNPN, CDR2 SVGIG (reference sequence). CDR3 length: 14 residues. Deletions cut 3 bases from V and 0 bases from J, with 9 bases between. As DNA, the CDR3 is TGTGCCTGGAGGGAGGGCCACTCTGGAAACACCATATATTTT. This translates into CAWREGHSGNTIYF.

The chain links TRBV19 to TRBJ2-7; the D gene is possibly TRBD2 (7 bases). Trimming pared 5 bases from V and 3 bases from J, leaving 20 bases between. In germline, CDR1 is LNHDA, CDR2 SQIVND (reference sequence). This CDR3 comprises 16 residues. The CDR3 sequence is CASSEGGGPRIYEQYF. The CDR3 DNA sequence: TGTGCCAGTAGTGAGGGGGGAGGGCCGAGAATCTACGAGCAGTACTTC.

The chain carries TRBV7-6 and TRBJ2-7; possible D gene TRBD1, 6 bases. Germline V gene sequence: CDR1 SGHVS, CDR2 FNYEAQ. The CDR3 covers 13 residues. Between the trimmed V and J ends, which lost 3 bases and 7 bases, there was a span of 13 bases. The CDR3 sequence is CASSLGAGTEQYF. CDR3 DNA sequence: TGTGCCAGCAGCTTGGGGGCCGGGACGGAGCAGTACTTC.

This clone was seen only a few times. The chain has TRBV28 and TRBJ1-5; 8 bases are shared with TRBD1. The junction had 7 bases not matched to a gene; V was cut back by 6 bases and J by 6 bases. This CDR3 has 14 amino acids. Germline V gene lookup returns CDR1 MDHEN and CDR2 SYDVKM. The CDR3 sequence: CASRAAGGVQPQHF. For the CDR3, the DNA is TGTGCCAGCAGGGCAGCAGGGGGCGTTCAGCCCCAGCATTTT. The variable domain in full, with the rest retrieved from reference TRBV28 and TRBJ1-5, is DVKVTQSSRYLVKRTGEKVFLECVQDMDHENMFWYRQDPGLGLRLIYFSYDVKMKEKGDIPEGYSVSREKKERFSLILESASTNQTSMYLCASRAAGGVQPQHFGDGTRLSIL.

J is TRBJ2-1 and V is TRBV7-2; TRBD2 might be the D (5 bases). Trimming shortened V by 6 bases and J by 4 bases, and 19 bases separated the two germline ends. This CDR3 is 16 amino acids long. The V gene's germline CDR1 is SGHTA and CDR2 FQGNSA. The CDR3 bases are TGTGCCAGCAGTCCTAGTATCACTACGGGGTACAATGAGCAGTTCTTC. It yields the protein CASSPSITTGYNEQFF. The full variable domain, completed using reference TRBV7-2 and TRBJ2-1, is GAGVSQSPSNKVTEKGKDVELRCDPISGHTALYWYRQSLGQGLEFLIYFQGNSAPDKSGLPSDRFSAERTGGSVSTLTIQRTQQEDSAVYLCASSPSITTGYNEQFFGPGTRLTVL.

This chain links TRBV5-4 with TRBJ2-7; 8 bases agree with TRBD1. V lost 5 bases, J lost 2 bases, and 3 bases stayed unmatched. Germline lookup yields CDR1 SGHNT and CDR2 YYREEE (reference sequence). CDR3 length equals 13 residues. The CDR3 DNA follows: TGTGCCAGCAGACCGGACAGGGCCTACGAGCAGTACTTC. This sequence encodes CASRPDRAYEQYF.

This chain joins TRBV6-1 and TRBJ2-3, with a weak D call TRBD1 (5 bases). Trimming cost V 6 bases and J 4 bases, with 11 bases left between them. Germline V gives CDR1 MNHNS, CDR2 SASEGT. The CDR3 is 13 residues long. CDR3 nucleotides: TGTGCCAGCAGAGGCAGGGTCCCAGATACGCAGTATTTT. It yields the protein CASRGRVPDTQYF.

The V call is TRBV29-1, the J call TRBJ2-3, with TRBD1 identical over 7 bases. The V gene end was trimmed by 7 bases and the J gene end by 1 base; junction bases not matched to a gene: 11. CDR1 and CDR2 from the germline V gene are SQVTM and ANQGSEA. This CDR3 has 15 amino acids. CDR3 in amino acids: CSGTLTGRGTDTQYF. In DNA, the CDR3 is TGCAGCGGCACGCTGACAGGGCGGGGCACAGATACGCAGTATTTT.

The chain combines TRBV13 with TRBJ2-3; TRBD1 matches 10 bases. The CDR3 consists of 15 residues. Germline V gene sequence: CDR1 PRHDT, CDR2 FYEKMQ (reference sequence). V lost 4 bases and J lost 4; bases outside the gene matches: 5. CDR3 region: CASSWGGQGADTQYF. CDR3 nucleotide sequence: TGTGCCAGCAGCTGGGGAGGACAGGGGGCAGATACGCAGTATTTT.